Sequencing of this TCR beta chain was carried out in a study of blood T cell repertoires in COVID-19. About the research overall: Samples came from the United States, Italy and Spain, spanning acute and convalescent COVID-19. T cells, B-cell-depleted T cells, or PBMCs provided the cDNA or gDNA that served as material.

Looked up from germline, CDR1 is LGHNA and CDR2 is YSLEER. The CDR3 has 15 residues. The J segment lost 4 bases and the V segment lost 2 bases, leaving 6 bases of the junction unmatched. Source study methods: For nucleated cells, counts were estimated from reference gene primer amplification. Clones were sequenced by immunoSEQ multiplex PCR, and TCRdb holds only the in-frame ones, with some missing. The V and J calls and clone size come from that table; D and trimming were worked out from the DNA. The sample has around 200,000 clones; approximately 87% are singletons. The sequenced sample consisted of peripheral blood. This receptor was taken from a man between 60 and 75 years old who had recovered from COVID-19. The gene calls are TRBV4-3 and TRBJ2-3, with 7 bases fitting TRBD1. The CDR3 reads CASSQLLGTADTQYF. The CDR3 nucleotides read TGCGCCAGCAGCCAACTTCTTGGGACAGCAGATACGCAGTATTTT.